The rows below give T cell receptor beta chains drawn from one sample of a study of blood T cell repertoires in COVID-19. This table comes from immunoSEQ multiplex PCR, and its TCRdb copy is limited to in-frame clones, with some not included. The table includes around 340,000 clones, roughly 90% detected once. What was sequenced was peripheral blood. These receptors came from a woman aged 55-69 years with COVID-19, enrolled during active disease. Both conserved end residues are part of each CDR3. The order of the fields is V gene, J gene, D gene, CDR3 protein, CDR3 DNA. A D gene is named only where the DNA matches it firmly.

V gene: TRBV28; J gene: TRBJ1-5; D gene: TRBD1; CDR3 protein: CASSTDRGIQPQHF; CDR3 DNA: TGTGCCAGCAGCACGGACAGGGGGATTCAGCCCCAGCATTTT
V gene: TRBV10-3; J gene: TRBJ1-1; D gene: NA; CDR3 protein: CAISGSGEAFF; CDR3 DNA: TGTGCCATCAGTGGGTCCGGTGAAGCTTTCTTT
V gene: TRBV10-1; J gene: TRBJ1-1; D gene: NA; CDR3 protein: CASSESAGATEAFF; CDR3 DNA: TGCGCCAGCAGTGAGTCCGCAGGGGCCACTGAAGCTTTCTTT
V gene: TRBV12-3/TRBV12-4; J gene: TRBJ2-7; D gene: NA; CDR3 protein: CASSLASEQYF; CDR3 DNA: TGTGCCAGCAGTTTGGCTAGCGAGCAGTACTTC
V gene: TRBV6-5; J gene: TRBJ1-1; D gene: NA; CDR3 protein: CASSTTRAMNTEAFF; CDR3 DNA: TGTGCCAGCAGTACCACCAGGGCAATGAACACTGAAGCTTTCTTT
V gene: TRBV27; J gene: TRBJ1-5; D gene: TRBD1; CDR3 protein: CASSLVGTGASNQPQHF; CDR3 DNA: TGTGCCAGCAGTTTAGTGGGGACAGGGGCCAGCAATCAGCCCCAGCATTTT
V gene: TRBV18; J gene: TRBJ1-1; D gene: NA; CDR3 protein: CASSPRDTNTEAFF; CDR3 DNA: TGTGCCAGCTCACCACGGGACACTAACACTGAAGCTTTCTTT
V gene: TRBV6-5; J gene: TRBJ2-5; D gene: NA; CDR3 protein: CASKRGTGETQYF; CDR3 DNA: TGTGCCAGCAAGAGGGGGACGGGGGAGACCCAGTACTTC
V gene: TRBV6-6; J gene: TRBJ1-1; D gene: TRBD1; CDR3 protein: CASREQGAGQGPFF; CDR3 DNA: TGTGCCAGCAGGGAACAGGGGGCGGGACAGGGTCCTTTCTTT
V gene: TRBV7-9; J gene: TRBJ2-7; D gene: TRBD1; CDR3 protein: CASSPQDRDEQYF; CDR3 DNA: TGTGCCAGCAGCCCCCAGGACAGGGACGAGCAGTACTTC
V gene: TRBV10-3; J gene: TRBJ2-5; D gene: TRBD2; CDR3 protein: CAISGTWTSGGETQYF; CDR3 DNA: TGTGCCATCAGTGGGACCTGGACTAGCGGGGGGGAGACCCAGTACTTC